This TCR beta chain originates from a study of OX40 agonist ivuxolimab in advanced cancers. In the study overall: Hepatocellular carcinoma, melanoma, renal cell or head and neck cancer occurred in dose-escalation patients. Broader study findings: Some patients without response likewise showed low normalized clonal expansion.

Anyone with autoimmune disease history or systemic immunosuppression was excluded. V shed 1 base and J shed 7 bases, with 8 bases lying between them. In germline, CDR1 is SGHNT, CDR2 YENEEA. This CDR3 contains 13 residues. Method: immunoSEQ multiplex PCR; TCRdb's copy keeps in-frame clones and lacks some. There are tens of thousands of clones in the sample; approximately 84% occur only once, and less than 2.5% lies in the top ten. About this clone itself: What it binds is not known.

The receptor was isolated from an adult with an advanced solid tumor such as melanoma, head and neck, liver or kidney cancer. The V and J genes are TRBV11-3 and TRBJ2-1; a weak D match, TRBD2 (5 bases). Sequenced material: CD4+ or CD8+ T cells sorted from blood, taken in a trial of the OX40 agonist ivuxolimab. The CDR3 region is CASSLGRGNEQFF. The CDR3 region has the DNA TGTGCCAGCAGCTTAGGACGGGGTAATGAGCAGTTCTTC.